The 22 T cell receptor beta chains listed next were all sequenced from one sample in a study of glioma-infiltrating T cells. TCR alpha and beta CDR3 regions were amplified from RNA using iRepertoire nested multiplex PCR. MiXCR, applied by TCRdb to the multiplex PCR reads, yields one record per CDR3 protein. The sample lists more than 350,000 distinct CDR3 sequences; about two fifths were seen once. The sequencing sample was made of glioma tissue, nonneoplastic brain tissue, or PBMCs (not recorded which). The receptors stem from a human donor with low-grade glioma or glioblastoma, undergoing nonglioma brain surgery, or in good health (not recorded which).

The chain employs TRBV4-1 and TRBJ2-7; TRBD2 matches 7 bases. The CDR3 runs 16 residues. CDR1 MGHRA and CDR2 YSYEKL come from the germline V gene. V shed 0 bases, J shed 2 bases, and the junction held 7 bases outside the gene matches. CDR3 sequence reads: CASSQDWRERPYEQYF. The CDR3 DNA sequence: TGCGCCAGCAGCCAAGATTGGCGGGAGCGGCCCTACGAGCAGTACTTC.

A word on this clonotype: This may arise from a read error, as a much more abundant clone is one base away. The rearrangement links TRBV20-1 to TRBJ2-3; D may be TRBD2 (6 bases). This CDR3 region has 15 residues. V was trimmed by 0 bases and J by 5 bases, leaving 15 bases between them. Germline loops: CDR1 DFQATT, CDR2 SNEGSKA (reference sequence). CDR3 sequence reads: CSARDGRGRLDTQYF. The CDR3 DNA reads TGCAGTGCTAGAGATGGACGGGGGAGATTAGATACGCAGTATTTT.

There are a few counts of this clonotype. V is TRBV4-1 and J is TRBJ2-1; 13 bases agree with TRBD2. Losses at the gene ends were 0 bases for V and 5 bases for J; bases not matched to a gene: 4. The CDR3 totals 17 residues. Germline V gives CDR1 MGHRA, CDR2 YSYEKL. CDR3 sequence reads: CASSQDLGTSGNNEQFF. The CDR3 DNA reads TGCGCCAGCAGCCAAGACCTGGGGACTAGCGGGAACAATGAGCAGTTCTTC.

The chain combines TRBV25-1 with TRBJ1-2; 7 nucleotides line up with TRBD1. Trimming at V came to 8 bases and at J to 1 base, leaving 13 bases not matched to a gene. CDR1 is MGHDK and CDR2 is SYGVNS in the germline V gene. The CDR3 has 16 residues. CDR3 coding DNA: TGTGCCAGCGGTGCGTCACCGGGACAGATTAACTATGGCTACACCTTC. Its protein is CASGASPGQINYGYTF.

Regarding this clonotype: Since a much larger clone is just one base distant, this may be a read error. J is TRBJ2-4 and V is TRBV6-2 or TRBV6-3; TRBD2 matches at 9 bases. CDR1 and CDR2 from the germline V gene are MNHEY and SVGEGT. The CDR3 spans 16 residues. The chain's CDR3 is CASSYSQGTSQNTQYF. The CDR3 nucleotides read TGTGCCAGCAGTTACTCGCAGGGGACTAGCCAAAACACTCAGTACTTC.

This clonotype was seen a handful of times. The chain employs TRBV2 and TRBJ2-7, with D possibly being TRBD2 (5 bases). The V and J ends lost 4 bases and 4 bases respectively, with 14 bases between them. The CDR3 is made up of 14 amino acids. Germline V gene data show CDR1 as SNHLY and CDR2 as FYNNEI. CDR3 sequence: CASSVETITYEQYF. In nucleotides, the CDR3 is TGTGCCAGCAGTGTGGAGACTATCACTTACGAGCAGTACTTC.

The chain employs TRBV28 and TRBJ2-5; D perhaps matches TRBD2 (6 bases). Germline V gene lookup returns CDR1 MDHEN and CDR2 SYDVKM. Trimming shortened V by 3 bases and J by 9 bases, and 14 bases separated the two germline ends. This CDR3 spans 13 amino acids. The CDR3 spells CASSLEGFGAQYF. In nucleotides, the CDR3 is TGTGCCAGCAGTTTGGAGGGGTTTGGGGCCCAGTACTTC.

This clonotype was observed a few times. V is TRBV28 and J is TRBJ1-2, with D possibly being TRBD1 (6 bases). From germline, CDR1 is MDHEN and CDR2 SYDVKM. The CDR3 has 18 residues. Trimming removed 4 bases from V and 3 bases from J, with 24 bases in between. The CDR3 loop is CASSSWSGQSELDYGYTF. The CDR3 nucleotides read TGTGCCAGCAGTTCCTGGTCCGGACAGAGTGAGCTTGACTATGGCTACACCTTC.

As regards this clonotype: This may come from a read error, since a much larger clone is one base off. The rearrangement joins TRBV28 to TRBJ1-1; D unclear. Trimming took 7 bases from V and 7 from J, leaving 16 bases between them. Germline values: CDR1 MDHEN, CDR2 SYDVKM. This CDR3 has 13 residues. DNA for the CDR3: TGTGCCAGCACCTCCCGAGTCGGCAGTGAAGCTTTCTTT. It specifies CASTSRVGSEAFF.

This clonotype was observed at least ten times. The chain has TRBV20-1 and TRBJ2-1, with D possibly TRBD1 on 5 matching bases. This CDR3 contains 16 residues. With 3 bases removed from V and 1 base from J, the gap between germline ends came to 16 bases. Germline V CDR1 and CDR2: DFQATT, SNEGSKA (reference sequence). CDR3 sequence (DNA): TGCAGTGCTAGGATCCGGGTTGGGGCGTCCTACAATGAGCAGTTCTTC. Translated, it gives CSARIRVGASYNEQFF.

About this clonotype: This may be a read error: a much more frequent sequence differs by one nucleotide. The chain joins TRBV20-1 to TRBJ1-1; no clear D. V was clipped by 4 bases and J by 4 bases, with 16 bases between them. This CDR3 is 14 amino acids long. CDR1 is DFQATT and CDR2 is SNEGSKA in the germline V gene (reference sequence). Here the CDR3 reads CSAIRRERVTEAFF. The CDR3 DNA follows: TGCAGTGCTATTCGACGGGAAAGGGTCACTGAAGCTTTCTTT.

This chain uses TRBV7-9 with TRBJ2-2; D may be TRBD1 or TRBD2 (5 bases each). The CDR3 consists of 15 residues. CDR1 is SEHNR, CDR2 FQNEAQ, per germline (reference sequence). The V gene lost 2 bases and the J gene lost 9 bases, with 16 bases spanning the gap. CDR3 in DNA: TGTGCCAGCAGCTTACTAGGGGACCTCCCTTGGGAGCTGTTTTTT. The encoded protein is CASSLLGDLPWELFF.

A word on this clonotype: Lacking the conserved final phenylalanine or tryptophan, this CDR3 likely reflects a read error. The chain employs TRBV6-1 and TRBJ1-5; 7 positions agree with TRBD1. Germline V gene data show CDR1 as MNHNS and CDR2 as SASEGT. This CDR3 comprises 17 residues. Trimming took 0 bases from V and 4 from J; bases not matched to a gene: 9. In DNA form, the CDR3 reads TGTGCCAGCAGTGAAGCTTTAGGGACAGTACTAAATCAGCCCCAGCATTCT. Translation: CASSEALGTVLNQPQHS.

The gene calls are TRBV20-1 and TRBJ1-5; tentative D call: TRBD1 (5 bases). CDR3 length equals 17 residues. The ends were cut back, 1 base at V and 0 bases at J, with 16 bases in the middle. Per the germline V gene, CDR1 is DFQATT and CDR2 is SNEGSKA (reference sequence). As DNA, the CDR3 is TGCAGTGCTAGAGCCCTAGACAGAGATTATAGCAATCAGCCCCAGCATTTT. This translates into CSARALDRDYSNQPQHF.

This clonotype was counted ten times or more. The V gene is TRBV6-1, the J gene TRBJ1-2; D not resolved. With 5 bases removed from V and 2 bases from J, the gap between germline ends came to 9 bases. This CDR3 has 13 residues. Per the germline V gene, CDR1 is MNHNS and CDR2 is SASEGT. CDR3 DNA sequence: TGTGCCAGCAGTCCGCAGAGAAACTATGGCTACACCTTC. Encoded protein: CASSPQRNYGYTF.

Comment on this clonotype: A read error is possible here, since a much larger clone lies one base away. The chain employs TRBV27 and TRBJ2-7; a possible D gene is TRBD2 (5 bases). The CDR3 loop spans 15 amino acids. Germline V gene sequence: CDR1 MNHEY, CDR2 SMNVEV (reference sequence). Trimming cost V 5 bases and J 3 bases, with 17 bases left between them. CDR3 nucleotide sequence: TGTGCCAGCAGTGCAATTGGGTTTGACTACTACGAGCAGTACTTC. Translation gives CASSAIGFDYYEQYF.

The rearrangement joins TRBV15 to TRBJ2-7, with D perhaps matching TRBD1 (5 bases). V lost 4 bases and J 3 bases, leaving 10 bases between the germline ends. The V gene's germline CDR1 is LNHNV and CDR2 YYDKDF (reference sequence). The CDR3 is 13 amino acids. CDR3 protein: CATSKDRFYEQYF. For the CDR3, the DNA is TGTGCCACCAGCAAAGACAGATTCTACGAGCAGTACTTC.

The rearrangement joins TRBV12-3 or TRBV12-4 to TRBJ2-7, with D unresolved. The germline V and J ends were trimmed by 5 bases and 5 bases, with 10 bases remaining between them. This CDR3 spans 12 amino acids. CDR3 sequence reads: CASSLSGNEQYF. DNA for the CDR3: TGTGCCAGCAGTCTCTCAGGTAACGAGCAGTACTTC.

This clonotype was found a few times. The CDR3 region is CASSFAVSTNTEAFF. CDR3 sequence (DNA): TGTGCCAGCAGCTTCGCCGTGTCAACGAACACTGAAGCTTTCTTT. The chain links TRBV7-2 to TRBJ1-1; D is undetermined. Trimming took 3 bases from V and 1 from J, leaving 12 bases between them. The CDR3 sequence is 15 residues long. Germline values: CDR1 SGHTA, CDR2 FQGNSA.

This clonotype turned up a few times. The chain carries TRBV7-9 and TRBJ2-3, with TRBD2 matching 16 bases. CDR1 is SEHNR and CDR2 is FQNEAQ in the germline V gene (reference sequence). Trimming cost V 3 bases and J 4 bases; bases outside gene matches: 1. This CDR3 is 16 amino acids long. The chain's CDR3 is CASSFGTSGRADTQYF. The CDR3 DNA is TGTGCCAGCAGCTTCGGGACTAGCGGGAGGGCAGATACGCAGTATTTT.

This clonotype was recorded many times. The chain uses TRBV28 and TRBJ2-7; a possible D gene is TRBD1 (6 bases). The CDR3 is 16 residues long. Between the trimmed V and J ends, which lost 3 bases and 0 bases, there was a span of 15 bases. CDR1 is MDHEN and CDR2 is SYDVKM in the germline V gene. The DNA of the CDR3 is TGTGCCAGCAGTTTCCGGACAGCCTACGGCTCCTACGAGCAGTACTTC. Residues: CASSFRTAYGSYEQYF.

Remarks on this clonotype: With a much larger clone just one base away, this may be a read error. The V call is TRBV15, the J call TRBJ2-3; D might be TRBD1 or TRBD2, each matching 5 bases. The CDR3 consists of 15 residues. Trimming left V 4 bases short and J 0 bases short, with 11 bases between. CDR1 and CDR2 from the germline V gene are LNHNV and YYDKDF (reference sequence). This chain's CDR3 is CATSTGPLSTDTQYF. DNA of the CDR3: TGTGCCACCAGCACGGGACCATTGAGCACAGATACGCAGTATTTT.